The 30 T cell receptor beta chains in this list originate from one sample, sequenced in a study of blood T cell repertoires in COVID-19. Clones were sequenced by immunoSEQ multiplex PCR, and TCRdb holds only the in-frame ones, with some missing. The sample holds tens of thousands of clones; approximately 83% are singletons and the top ten take about 15%. Sequenced material: peripheral blood. These receptors originate from a human donor in a cohort sampled during active COVID-19. The donor label of this sample is uncertain.

The chain recombines TRBV6-1 with TRBJ2-3, with D tentatively TRBD1 (5 bases). Germline V lookup: CDR1 MNHNS, CDR2 SASEGT. V lost 2 bases and J lost 1, with 16 bases in between. The CDR3 is 17 amino acids. The CDR3 loop reads CASSESPTVLGTDTQYF. The CDR3 nucleotides read TGTGCCAGCAGTGAATCACCGACAGTCCTAGGCACAGATACGCAGTATTTT.

The chain recombines TRBV6-2 or TRBV6-3 with TRBJ2-1, with 12 bases identical to TRBD2. The CDR3 is 19 amino acids. V lost 5 bases to trimming and J lost 0 bases; unmatched junction nucleotides: 11. The germline V gene encodes CDR1 MNHEY and CDR2 SVGEGT. Here the CDR3 reads CASSTYLLAGGSSYNEQFF. The CDR3 DNA follows: TGTGCCAGCAGTACTTACTTACTAGCGGGGGGTAGCTCCTACAATGAGCAGTTCTTC.

In this sample, this clone turned up once. The genes are TRBV6-5 and TRBJ2-1; a possible D gene is TRBD1 (6 bases). V was shortened by 2 bases and J by 8 bases, with 10 bases between the two germline ends. CDR3 length equals 13 residues. Germline V gives CDR1 MNHEY, CDR2 SVGAGI. CDR3 DNA: TGTGCCAGCAGTTACAGGGGGTTGGATGAGCAGTTCTTC. Its protein product is CASSYRGLDEQFF.

The chain is built from TRBV2 and TRBJ2-5, with D unresolved. This CDR3 has 14 residues. Between the trimmed V and J ends, which lost 7 bases and 2 bases, there was a span of 14 bases. Germline CDR1 SNHLY, CDR2 FYNNEI. This CDR3 reads CASTRGPTQETQYF. The DNA for the CDR3 is TGTGCCAGCACCCGAGGCCCAACACAAGAGACCCAGTACTTC.

The J gene is TRBJ2-7, the V gene TRBV3-1 (or the pseudogene TRBV3-2), with 8 nucleotides matching TRBD1. CDR1 and CDR2 from the germline V gene are LGHDT and YNNKEL (reference sequence). The CDR3 extends over 15 amino acids. V lost 4 bases and J lost 5; bases outside the gene matches: 10. CDR3 in DNA: TGTGCCAGCAGCCGTCCCGGGACAGGAGCTGACGAGCAGTACTTC. It yields the protein CASSRPGTGADEQYF.

Concerning this clone itself: A much larger clone lies a single base off, so this may be a read error. The chain is built from TRBV3-1 (or the pseudogene TRBV3-2) and TRBJ1-2; D might be TRBD1 (5 bases). The V gene lost 3 bases and the J gene lost 2 bases, with 7 bases spanning the gap. CDR1 LGHDT and CDR2 YNNKEL come from the germline V gene (reference sequence). The CDR3 is 13 residues long. As DNA, the CDR3 is TGTGCCAGCAGCCAGGGGCAGAACTATGGCTACACCTTC. As protein: CASSQGQNYGYTF.

This chain uses TRBV19 with TRBJ2-6; a weak D match, TRBD1 (6 bases). The CDR3 has 15 amino acids. The germline CDR1 and CDR2 sequences are LNHDA and SQIVND (reference sequence). V was clipped by 7 bases and J by 0 bases, with 10 bases between them. In nucleotides, the CDR3 is TGTGCCAGTAACAGGGCGAGCTCTGGGGCCAACGTCCTGACTTTC. Translating it yields CASNRASSGANVLTF.

The J gene is TRBJ2-3, the V gene TRBV7-2; D is perhaps TRBD1 (5 bases). CDR1 and CDR2 from the germline V gene are SGHTA and FQGNSA. The CDR3 runs 14 residues. V lost 1 base and J lost 7, with 12 bases in between. CDR3 coding DNA: TGTGCCAGCAGCTTAGGGGGCTCCGAAAATACGCAGTATTTT. Translation gives CASSLGGSENTQYF.

This clone was seen a few times. Other DNA sequences of this sample code for an identical CDR3. This rearrangement joins TRBV6-5 to TRBJ1-1; D unresolved. CDR3 length: 11 residues. In germline, CDR1 is MNHEY, CDR2 SVGAGI. V lost 6 bases and J 6 bases, leaving 8 bases between the germline ends. The CDR3 bases are TGTGCCAGCAGGGACTTTCCTGAAGCTTTCTTT. Residues: CASRDFPEAFF.

This clone has more than one count but fewer than ten. V gene TRBV14 combines with J gene TRBJ2-1, with 14 bases fitting TRBD2. The CDR3 totals 16 residues. CDR1 is SGHDN, CDR2 FVKESK, per germline. V lost 4 bases to trimming and J lost 7 bases; unmatched junction nucleotides: 6. Here the CDR3 reads CASSPGLAGGVNEQFF. DNA of the CDR3: TGTGCCAGCAGCCCCGGACTAGCGGGGGGTGTAAATGAGCAGTTCTTC.

The table lists this clone with a count of one. J is TRBJ2-3 and V is TRBV4-1; 7 bases map to TRBD1. V trimming: 0 bases; J trimming: 0 bases; junction bases outside the gene matches: 12. Germline CDR1 MGHRA, CDR2 YSYEKL. The CDR3 loop spans 19 amino acids. CDR3 protein: CASSQDRGTAYASTDTQYF. The CDR3 bases are TGCGCCAGCAGCCAAGATCGAGGGACAGCCTACGCTAGCACAGATACGCAGTATTTT.

This clone was observed a single time. The V gene is TRBV11-2, the J gene TRBJ2-5, with D perhaps matching TRBD1 (6 bases). V lost 5 bases and J lost 5, with 15 bases in between. The CDR3 length is 14 residues. Germline values: CDR1 SGHAT, CDR2 FQNNGV. The CDR3 coding sequence is TGTGCCAGCAGCGCCTGGGGGCTGGGGGAGACCCAGTACTTC. Translated, it gives CASSAWGLGETQYF. The variable domain in full, with the rest retrieved from reference TRBV11-2 and TRBJ2-5, is EAGVAQSPRYKIIEKRQSVAFWCNPISGHATLYWYQQILGQGPKLLIQFQNNGVVDDSQLPKDRFSAERLKGVDSTLKIQPAKLEDSAVYLCASSAWGLGETQYFGPGTRLLVL.

The CDR3 region is CASPGGTQYF. The CDR3 region has the DNA TGTGCCAGCCCGGGGGGCACCCAGTACTTC. This sequence joins TRBV27 and TRBJ2-5, with D perhaps TRBD2 (7 bases). V dropped 8 bases and J dropped 8 bases, with 9 bases sitting between them. Germline V gives CDR1 MNHEY, CDR2 SMNVEV (reference sequence). The CDR3 extends over 10 amino acids.

The genes are TRBV5-1 and TRBJ1-6, with D perhaps TRBD1 (5 bases). V was pared by 4 bases and J by 9 bases, with 14 bases between. There are 14 residues in the CDR3. Germline CDR1 reads SGHRS; CDR2 reads YFSETQ. The CDR3 here is CASSAGDGRSPLHF. For the CDR3, the DNA is TGCGCCAGCAGCGCGGGGGACGGGCGTTCACCCCTCCACTTT.

The chain carries TRBV6-4 and TRBJ2-1; 7 nucleotides line up with TRBD1. V gave up 3 bases and J gave up 4 bases; unmatched junction bases: 6. CDR3 size: 15 residues. The germline V gene has CDR1 MRHNA and CDR2 SNTAGT. CDR3 protein: CASSEARGQYNEQFF. The CDR3 coding sequence is TGTGCCAGCAGTGAGGCCAGGGGACAGTACAATGAGCAGTTCTTC.

This sequence joins TRBV9 and TRBJ2-7, with 10 bases that match TRBD2. CDR3 length equals 13 residues. V shed 3 bases and J 6 bases; nucleotides not matched to a gene: 3. Per germline, CDR1 SGDLS and CDR2 YYNGEE. The chain's CDR3 is CASSGSGGTEQYF. Written as DNA, the CDR3 is TGTGCCAGCAGCGGTAGCGGGGGGACCGAGCAGTACTTC.

The chain recombines TRBV6-5 with TRBJ1-1; 9 positions match TRBD1. The CDR3 is 15 amino acids. Losses at the gene ends were 4 bases for V and 0 bases for J; bases not matched to a gene: 3. Germline-derived CDR1 and CDR2 are MNHEY and SVGAGI. The CDR3 nucleotides are TGTGCCAGCAGTTGGACAGGGGCCATGAACACTGAAGCTTTCTTT. Protein product: CASSWTGAMNTEAFF.

The chain is built from TRBV10-3 and TRBJ1-6; D ambiguous. The germline gives CDR1 ENHRY, CDR2 SYGVKD. Trimming pared 6 bases from V and 9 bases from J, leaving 15 bases between. The CDR3 contains 14 residues. In DNA form, the CDR3 reads TGTGCCATCAGGGAGGAGGCTCGTGGTTCACCCCTCCACTTT. This sequence encodes CAIREEARGSPLHF.

The chain recombines TRBV10-3 with TRBJ2-1; 9 nucleotides agree with TRBD2. The CDR3 runs 16 residues. V was clipped by 5 bases and J by 0 bases; unmatched bases: 5. In germline, CDR1 is ENHRY, CDR2 SYGVKD. The CDR3 DNA reads as TGTGCCATCAGTACTCTAGCGGGGAGCTCCTACAATGAGCAGTTCTTC. Protein: CAISTLAGSSYNEQFF.

The chain has TRBV27 and TRBJ2-7; TRBD1 matches 8 bases. Germline trimming cut 4 bases from V and 0 bases from J; bases unmatched to any gene: 5. The CDR3 has 15 residues. CDR1 and CDR2 from the germline V gene are MNHEY and SMNVEV (reference sequence). CDR3: CASSYRGESSYEQYF. CDR3 nucleotide sequence: TGTGCCAGCAGTTACAGGGGGGAAAGCTCCTACGAGCAGTACTTC.

This clone was recorded only once. The genes are TRBV5-8 and TRBJ2-5; 8 bases align to TRBD1. V lost 2 bases, J lost 4 bases, and 7 bases stayed unmatched. CDR3 size: 15 residues. Germline V gene lookup returns CDR1 SGHTS and CDR2 YDEGEE. Here the CDR3 reads CASSLGRGQSETQYF. CDR3 in DNA: TGTGCCAGCAGCTTAGGCAGGGGGCAGTCAGAGACCCAGTACTTC.

The V and J genes are TRBV6-6 and TRBJ1-2, with 7 nucleotides matching TRBD1. V trimming: 10 bases; J trimming: 7 bases; junction bases outside the gene matches: 9. The CDR3 loop spans 12 amino acids. Germline V gene sequence: CDR1 MNHNY, CDR2 SVGAGI (reference sequence). Here the CDR3 reads CATATGDSGYTF. In nucleotides, the CDR3 is TGTGCCACCGCCACAGGGGATAGTGGCTACACCTTC.

V and J are TRBV4-1 and TRBJ2-7, with D maybe TRBD2 (6 bases). V gave up 0 bases and J gave up 0 bases, with 9 bases separating them. CDR3 size: 15 residues. Germline CDR1 MGHRA, CDR2 YSYEKL. CDR3 in amino acids: CASSQEGTHSYEQYF. Here the CDR3 DNA reads TGCGCCAGCAGCCAAGAGGGGACTCACTCCTACGAGCAGTACTTC.

The chain joins TRBV6-1 to TRBJ2-7, with a tentative D call TRBD2 (6 bases). Germline assignment: CDR1 MNHNS and CDR2 SASEGT. The CDR3 consists of 15 residues. The V and J ends lost 3 bases and 0 bases respectively, with 12 bases between them. For the CDR3, the DNA is TGTGCCAGCAGTGATTATTACGGGAGCTCCTACGAGCAGTACTTC. Amino acids: CASSDYYGSSYEQYF.

This clone appeared a single time. The chain has TRBV19 and TRBJ1-1; D is unclear. Germline values: CDR1 LNHDA, CDR2 SQIVND (reference sequence). Trimming left V 1 base short and J 3 bases short, with 12 bases between. CDR3 length: 15 residues. The CDR3 nucleotides read TGTGCCAGTAGTATAGGGCCCCGGAGGGACACTGAAGCTTTCTTT. It codes for CASSIGPRRDTEAFF.

The chain uses TRBV5-1 and TRBJ2-5, with D maybe TRBD1 (6 bases). Germline loops: CDR1 SGHRS, CDR2 YFSETQ. The CDR3 spans 13 residues. V lost 3 bases, J lost 3 bases, and 9 bases lay in between. CDR3 DNA: TGCGCCAGCAGCTACAAGGGGGAAGAGACCCAGTACTTC. This encodes CASSYKGEETQYF. Full variable domain (rest looked up from reference TRBV5-1 and TRBJ2-5): KAGVTQTPRYLIKTRGQQVTLSCSPISGHRSVSWYQQTPGQGLQFLFEYFSETQRNKGNFPGRFSGRQFSNSRSEMNVSTLELGDSALYLCASSYKGEETQYFGPGTRLLVL.

This chain links TRBV7-9 with TRBJ2-1; D might be TRBD1 (6 bases). The germline V and J ends were trimmed by 5 bases and 4 bases, with 9 bases remaining between them. CDR3 length: 13 residues. Germline CDR1 and CDR2: SEHNR and FQNEAQ (reference sequence). The CDR3 is CASSGDTYNEQFF. In DNA, the CDR3 is TGTGCCAGCAGCGGGGACACTTACAATGAGCAGTTCTTC.

The chain is built from TRBV4-3 and TRBJ2-6; 8 nucleotides agree with TRBD1. The V segment lost 4 bases and the J segment 1 base; nucleotides outside the gene matches: 0. Germline CDR1 reads LGHNA; CDR2 reads YSLEER. The CDR3 consists of 15 residues. Here the CDR3 reads CASSRDRSGANVLTF. The CDR3 DNA reads TGCGCCAGCAGCCGGGACAGGTCTGGGGCCAACGTCCTGACTTTC.

This chain links TRBV5-4 with TRBJ2-7; D gene uncertain. Germline CDR1 reads SGHNT; CDR2 reads YYREEE (reference sequence). This CDR3 is built from 14 residues. V lost 4 bases, J lost 0 bases, and 11 bases lay in between. CDR3 nucleotides: TGTGCCAGCAGCCCCACCTCCGGCTCCTACGAGCAGTACTTC. Residues: CASSPTSGSYEQYF.

The chain carries TRBV2 and TRBJ1-4, with D possibly matching TRBD1 (6 bases). The CDR3 extends over 14 amino acids. Germline V CDR1 and CDR2: SNHLY, FYNNEI. Between the trimmed V and J ends, which lost 6 bases and 3 bases, there was a span of 11 bases. For the CDR3, the DNA is TGTGCCAGCAGCTCAGGGGCGGCTAATGAAAAACTGTTTTTT. Protein product: CASSSGAANEKLFF. Using reference TRBV2 and TRBJ1-4 for the parts outside the CDR3, the full variable domain is EPEVTQTPSHQVTQMGQEVILRCVPISNHLYFYWYRQILGQKVEFLVSFYNNEISEKSEIFDDQFSVERPDGSNFTLKIRSTKLEDSAMYFCASSSGAANEKLFFGSGTQLSVL.